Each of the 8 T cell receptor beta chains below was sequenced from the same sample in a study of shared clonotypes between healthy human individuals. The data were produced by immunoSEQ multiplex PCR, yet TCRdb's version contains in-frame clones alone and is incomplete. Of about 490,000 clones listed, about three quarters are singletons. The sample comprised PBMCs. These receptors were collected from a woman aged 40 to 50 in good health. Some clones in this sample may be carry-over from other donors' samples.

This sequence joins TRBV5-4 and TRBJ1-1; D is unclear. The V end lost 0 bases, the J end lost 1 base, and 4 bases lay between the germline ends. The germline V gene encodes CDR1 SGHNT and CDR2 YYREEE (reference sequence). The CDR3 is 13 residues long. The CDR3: CASSLDENTEAFF. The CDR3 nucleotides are TGTGCCAGCAGCTTGGACGAGAACACTGAAGCTTTCTTT.

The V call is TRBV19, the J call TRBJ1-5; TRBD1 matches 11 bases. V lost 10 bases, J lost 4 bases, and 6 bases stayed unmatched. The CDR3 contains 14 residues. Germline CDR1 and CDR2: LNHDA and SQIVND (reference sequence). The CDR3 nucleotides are TGTGCCACCTCCGGGACAGGGGGGAATCAGCCCCAGCATTTT. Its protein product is CATSGTGGNQPQHF.

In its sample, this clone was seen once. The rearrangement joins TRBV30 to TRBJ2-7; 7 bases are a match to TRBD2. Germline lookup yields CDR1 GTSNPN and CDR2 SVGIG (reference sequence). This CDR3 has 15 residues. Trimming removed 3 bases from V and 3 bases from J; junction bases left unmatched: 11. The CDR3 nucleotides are TGTGCCTGGAGACTTCGATTAGCGGGTCACTACGAGCAGTACTTC. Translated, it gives CAWRLRLAGHYEQYF.

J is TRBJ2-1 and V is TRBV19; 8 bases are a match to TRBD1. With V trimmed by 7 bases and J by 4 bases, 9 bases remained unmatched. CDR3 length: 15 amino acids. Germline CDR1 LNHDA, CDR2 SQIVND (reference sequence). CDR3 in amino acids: CASNRQGAEYNEQFF. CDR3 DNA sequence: TGTGCCAGTAACAGGCAGGGGGCAGAATACAATGAGCAGTTCTTC.

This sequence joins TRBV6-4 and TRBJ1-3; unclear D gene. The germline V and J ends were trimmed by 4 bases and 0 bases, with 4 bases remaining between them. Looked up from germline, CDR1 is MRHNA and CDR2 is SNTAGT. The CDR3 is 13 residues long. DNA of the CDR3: TGTGCCAGCAGTGCCTCCTCTGGAAACACCATATATTTT. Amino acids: CASSASSGNTIYF.

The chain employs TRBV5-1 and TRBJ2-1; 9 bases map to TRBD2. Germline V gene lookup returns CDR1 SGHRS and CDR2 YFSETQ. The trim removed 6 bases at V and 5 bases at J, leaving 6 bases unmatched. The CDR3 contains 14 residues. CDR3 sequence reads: CASNPTSGNNEQFF. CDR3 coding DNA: TGCGCCAGCAACCCGACTAGCGGAAACAATGAGCAGTTCTTC.

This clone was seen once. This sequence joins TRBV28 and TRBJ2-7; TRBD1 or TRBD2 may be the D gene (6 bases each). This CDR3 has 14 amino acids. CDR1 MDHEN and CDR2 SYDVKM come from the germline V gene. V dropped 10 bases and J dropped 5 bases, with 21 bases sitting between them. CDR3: CATSRGWGAHEQYF. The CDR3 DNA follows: TGTGCCACCTCCCGGGGGTGGGGGGCCCACGAGCAGTACTTC.

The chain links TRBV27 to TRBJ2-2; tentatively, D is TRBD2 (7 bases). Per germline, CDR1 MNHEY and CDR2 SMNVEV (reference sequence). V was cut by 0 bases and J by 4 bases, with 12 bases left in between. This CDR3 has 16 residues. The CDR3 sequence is CASSLSGGARTGELFF. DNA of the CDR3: TGTGCCAGCAGTTTATCTGGGGGGGCACGCACCGGGGAGCTGTTTTTT.